This T cell receptor beta chain was sequenced in a study of identifying expanded T cells in peripheral blood. Study-wide points: Technical replicates showed 0.9 to 1.5 changed clones; two weeks about 16.4; four weeks 19.

On this clone: Its antigen remains unknown.

Measured with immunoSEQ multiplex PCR; TCRdb has only the in-frame clones, and not every one. The sample consists of roughly 82,000 clones, about four fifths of them appearing once. The CDR3 covers 15 residues. V shed 5 bases, J shed 5 bases, and the junction held 10 bases outside the gene matches. CDR1 and CDR2 from the germline V gene are SGHTA and FQGNSA. Sequencing was carried out using blood. The chain combines TRBV7-2 with TRBJ2-5, with 8 bases identical to TRBD2. The receptor was isolated from a person aged 18-70 years in good health. Here the CDR3 reads CASSVDGTSVETQYF. The CDR3 bases are TGTGCCAGCAGCGTAGACGGGACTAGTGTGGAGACCCAGTACTTC.